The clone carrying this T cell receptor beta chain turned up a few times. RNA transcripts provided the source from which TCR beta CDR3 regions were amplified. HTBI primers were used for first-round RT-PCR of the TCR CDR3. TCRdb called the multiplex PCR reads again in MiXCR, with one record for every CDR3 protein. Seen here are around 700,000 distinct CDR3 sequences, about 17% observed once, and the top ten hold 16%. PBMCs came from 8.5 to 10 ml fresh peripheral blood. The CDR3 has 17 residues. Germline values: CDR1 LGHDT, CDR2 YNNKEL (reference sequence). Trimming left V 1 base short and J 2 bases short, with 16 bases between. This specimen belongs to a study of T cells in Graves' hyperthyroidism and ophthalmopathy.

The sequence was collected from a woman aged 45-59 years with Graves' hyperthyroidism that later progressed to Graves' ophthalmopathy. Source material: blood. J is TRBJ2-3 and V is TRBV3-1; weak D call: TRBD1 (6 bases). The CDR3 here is CASSQGTHRVHTDTQYF. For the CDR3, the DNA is TGTGCCAGCAGCCAAGGAACTCACAGGGTTCACACAGATACGCAGTATTTT.